The TCR beta chain under discussion was sequenced for a study of blood T cell repertoires in COVID-19. Study details: Acute-phase and convalescent COVID-19 samples originated in the United States, Italy and Spain. T cells, B-cell-depleted T cells, or PBMCs supplied cDNA or gDNA.

In the authors' workflow: Estimation of nucleated cell counts was performed using reference gene primer amplification. Sequenced by immunoSEQ multiplex PCR; TCRdb stores in-frame clones only, minus some. V and J calls and clone size follow that table, whereas D and trimming were derived from the DNA. The table has 130,000 to 150,000 clones, roughly 76% seen once. The CDR3 loop spans 15 amino acids. CDR1 is KGHDR and CDR2 is SFDVKD in the germline V gene. V was pared by 5 bases and J by 0 bases, with 5 bases of the junction left unmatched. This TCR came from a human donor with acute or convalescent COVID-19. The donor label of this sample is uncertain. The sequenced sample consisted of peripheral blood. The chain uses TRBV24-1 and TRBJ1-2, with TRBD1 matching 7 bases. Here the CDR3 reads CATSVKGGPNYGYTF. As DNA, the CDR3 is TGTGCCACCAGTGTCAAAGGGGGCCCTAACTATGGCTACACCTTC.